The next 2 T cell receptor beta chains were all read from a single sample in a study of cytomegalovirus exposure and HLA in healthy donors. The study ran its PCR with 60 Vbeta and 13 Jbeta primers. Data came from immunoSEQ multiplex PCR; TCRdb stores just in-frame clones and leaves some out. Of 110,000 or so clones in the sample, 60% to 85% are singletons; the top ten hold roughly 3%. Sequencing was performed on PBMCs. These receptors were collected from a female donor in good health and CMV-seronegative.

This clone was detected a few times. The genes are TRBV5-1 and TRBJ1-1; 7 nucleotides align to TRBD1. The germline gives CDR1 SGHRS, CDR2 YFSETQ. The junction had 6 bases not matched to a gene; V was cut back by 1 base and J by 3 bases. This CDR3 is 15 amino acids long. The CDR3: CASSLQTGMDTEAFF. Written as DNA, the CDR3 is TGCGCCAGCAGCTTGCAGACAGGGATGGACACTGAAGCTTTCTTT.

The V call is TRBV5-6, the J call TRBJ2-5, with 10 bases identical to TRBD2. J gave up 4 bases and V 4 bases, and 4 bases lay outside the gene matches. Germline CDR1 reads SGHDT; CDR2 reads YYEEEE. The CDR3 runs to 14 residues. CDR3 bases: TGTGCCAGCAGCCAGGGACTAGCGAGAGAGACCCAGTACTTC. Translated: CASSQGLARETQYF.